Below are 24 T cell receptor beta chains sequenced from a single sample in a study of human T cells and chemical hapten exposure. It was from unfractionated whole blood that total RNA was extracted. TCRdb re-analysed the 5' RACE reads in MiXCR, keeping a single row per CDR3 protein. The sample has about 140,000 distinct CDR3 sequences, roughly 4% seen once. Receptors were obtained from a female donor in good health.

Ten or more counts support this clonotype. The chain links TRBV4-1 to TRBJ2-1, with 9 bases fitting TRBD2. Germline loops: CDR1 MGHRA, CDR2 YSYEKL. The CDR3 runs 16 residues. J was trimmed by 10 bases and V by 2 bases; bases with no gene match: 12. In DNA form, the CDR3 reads TGCGCCAGCAGCCAAAGAGCGGGGGGCGGGTCAGGGGAGCAGTTCTTC. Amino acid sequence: CASSQRAGGGSGEQFF.

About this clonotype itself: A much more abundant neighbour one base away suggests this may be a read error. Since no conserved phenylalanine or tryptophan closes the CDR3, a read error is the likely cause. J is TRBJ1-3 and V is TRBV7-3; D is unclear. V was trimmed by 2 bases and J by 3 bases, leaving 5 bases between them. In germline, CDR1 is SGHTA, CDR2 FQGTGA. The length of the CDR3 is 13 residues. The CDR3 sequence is CASSLYDGNTIYC. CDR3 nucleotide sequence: TGTGCCAGCAGCTTATATGATGGAAACACCATATATTGT.

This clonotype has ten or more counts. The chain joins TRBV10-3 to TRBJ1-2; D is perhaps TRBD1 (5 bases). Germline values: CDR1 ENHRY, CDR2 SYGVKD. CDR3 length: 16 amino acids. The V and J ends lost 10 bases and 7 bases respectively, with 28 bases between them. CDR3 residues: CATQGITQTRGGGYTF. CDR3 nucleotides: TGTGCCACCCAGGGAATAACCCAAACGCGGGGTGGTGGCTACACCTTC.

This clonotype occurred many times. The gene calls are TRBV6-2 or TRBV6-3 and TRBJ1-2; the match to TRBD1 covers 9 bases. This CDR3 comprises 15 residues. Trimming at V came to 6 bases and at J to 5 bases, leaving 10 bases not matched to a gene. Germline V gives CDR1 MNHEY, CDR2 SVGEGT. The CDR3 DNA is TGTGCCAGCAGCGCGACCTGGACAGGGGAGTATGGCTACACCTTC. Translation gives CASSATWTGEYGYTF.

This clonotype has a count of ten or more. CDR3 in amino acids: CASSFVQYLQGKNIQYF. In DNA, the CDR3 is TGTGCCAGCAGCTTTGTCCAGTATCTACAGGGAAAAAACATTCAGTACTTC. The genes are TRBV11-2 and TRBJ2-4; D is perhaps TRBD1 (6 bases). Germline loops: CDR1 SGHAT, CDR2 FQNNGV. The CDR3 sequence is 17 residues long. V was trimmed by 3 bases and J by 4 bases, leaving 19 bases between them.

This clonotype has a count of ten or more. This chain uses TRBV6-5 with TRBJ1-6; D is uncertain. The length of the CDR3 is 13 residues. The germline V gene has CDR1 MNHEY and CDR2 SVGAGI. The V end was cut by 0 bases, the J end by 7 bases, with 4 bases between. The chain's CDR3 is CASSYSRNSPLHF. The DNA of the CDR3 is TGTGCCAGCAGTTACTCTCGAAATTCACCCCTCCACTTT.

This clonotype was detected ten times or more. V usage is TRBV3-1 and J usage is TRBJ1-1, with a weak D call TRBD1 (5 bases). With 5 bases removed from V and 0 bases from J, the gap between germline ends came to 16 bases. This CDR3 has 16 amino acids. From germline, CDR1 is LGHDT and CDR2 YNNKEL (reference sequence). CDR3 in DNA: TGTGCCAGCAGCGTTCATGGGGCCGGGATGAACACTGAAGCTTTCTTT. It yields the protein CASSVHGAGMNTEAFF. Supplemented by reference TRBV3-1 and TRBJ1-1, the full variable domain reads DTAVSQTPKYLVTQMGNDKSIKCEQNLGHDTMYWYKQDSKKFLKIMFSYNNKELIINETVPNRFSPKSPDKAHLNLHINSLELGDSAVYFCASSVHGAGMNTEAFFGQGTRLTVV.

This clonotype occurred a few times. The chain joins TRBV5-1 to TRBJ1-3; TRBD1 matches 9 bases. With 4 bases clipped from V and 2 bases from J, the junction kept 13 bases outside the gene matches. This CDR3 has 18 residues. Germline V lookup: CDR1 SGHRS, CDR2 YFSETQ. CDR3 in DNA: TGCGCCAGCAGCCCGACCATGGGACAGGGCGGTCCTGGAAACACCATATATTTT. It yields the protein CASSPTMGQGGPGNTIYF. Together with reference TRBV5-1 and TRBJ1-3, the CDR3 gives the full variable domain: KAGVTQTPRYLIKTRGQQVTLSCSPISGHRSVSWYQQTPGQGLQFLFEYFSETQRNKGNFPGRFSGRQFSNSRSEMNVSTLELGDSALYLCASSPTMGQGGPGNTIYFGEGSWLTVV.

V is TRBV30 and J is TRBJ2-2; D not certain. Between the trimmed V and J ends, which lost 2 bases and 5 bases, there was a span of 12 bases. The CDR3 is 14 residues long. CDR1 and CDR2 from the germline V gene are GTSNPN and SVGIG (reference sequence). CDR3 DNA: TGTGCCTGGAGTCGGGCGCGAGCGACCGGGGAGCTGTTTTTT. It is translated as CAWSRARATGELFF.

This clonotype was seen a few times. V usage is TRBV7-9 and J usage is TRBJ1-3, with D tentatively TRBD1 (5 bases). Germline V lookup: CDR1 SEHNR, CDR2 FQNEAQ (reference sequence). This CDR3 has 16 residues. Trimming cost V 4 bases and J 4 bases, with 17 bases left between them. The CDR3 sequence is CASSSYAGTLGNTIYF. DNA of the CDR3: TGTGCCAGCAGCTCATATGCCGGGACTCTCGGAAACACCATATATTTT. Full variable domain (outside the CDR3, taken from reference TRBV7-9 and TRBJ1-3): DTGVSQNPRHKITKRGQNVTFRCDPISEHNRLYWYRQTLGQGPEFLTYFQNEAQLEKSRLLSDRFSAERPKGSFSTLEIQRTEQGDSAMYLCASSSYAGTLGNTIYFGEGSWLTVV.

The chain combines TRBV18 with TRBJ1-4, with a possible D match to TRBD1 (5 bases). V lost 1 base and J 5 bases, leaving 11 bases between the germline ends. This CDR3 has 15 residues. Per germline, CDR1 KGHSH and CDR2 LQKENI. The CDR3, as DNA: TGTGCCAGCTCACCACAGAAGGGACCGAATGAAAAACTGTTTTTT. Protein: CASSPQKGPNEKLFF. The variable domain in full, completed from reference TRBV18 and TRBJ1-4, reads NAGVMQNPRHLVRRRGQEARLRCSPMKGHSHVYWYRQLPEEGLKFMVYLQKENIIDESGMPKERFSAEFPKEGPSILRIQQVVRGDSAAYFCASSPQKGPNEKLFFGSGTQLSVL.

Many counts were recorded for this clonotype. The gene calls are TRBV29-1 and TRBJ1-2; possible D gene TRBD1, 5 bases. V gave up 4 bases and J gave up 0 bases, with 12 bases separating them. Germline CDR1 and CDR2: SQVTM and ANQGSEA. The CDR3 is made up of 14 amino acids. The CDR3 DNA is TGCAGCGTTGGGATGGGGACGGCTAACTATGGCTACACCTTC. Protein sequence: CSVGMGTANYGYTF. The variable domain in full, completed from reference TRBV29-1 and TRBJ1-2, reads SAVISQKPSRDICQRGTSLTIQCQVDSQVTMMFWYRQQPGQSLTLIATANQGSEATYESGFVIDKFPISRPNLTFSTLTVSNMSPEDSSIYLCSVGMGTANYGYTFGSGTRLTVV.

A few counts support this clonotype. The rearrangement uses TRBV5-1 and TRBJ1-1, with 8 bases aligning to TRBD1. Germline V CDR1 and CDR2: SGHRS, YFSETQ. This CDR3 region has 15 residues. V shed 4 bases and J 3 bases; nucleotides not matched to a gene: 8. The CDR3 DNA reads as TGCGCCAGCAGCCCTGAGACAGGGGTAGACACTGAAGCTTTCTTT. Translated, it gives CASSPETGVDTEAFF.

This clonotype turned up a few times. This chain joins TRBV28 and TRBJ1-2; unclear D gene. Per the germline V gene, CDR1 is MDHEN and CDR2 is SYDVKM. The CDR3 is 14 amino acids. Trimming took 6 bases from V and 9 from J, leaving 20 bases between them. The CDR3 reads CASSPLSRTPSYTF. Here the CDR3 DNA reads TGTGCCAGCAGCCCCCTGTCCAGGACTCCAAGCTACACCTTC.

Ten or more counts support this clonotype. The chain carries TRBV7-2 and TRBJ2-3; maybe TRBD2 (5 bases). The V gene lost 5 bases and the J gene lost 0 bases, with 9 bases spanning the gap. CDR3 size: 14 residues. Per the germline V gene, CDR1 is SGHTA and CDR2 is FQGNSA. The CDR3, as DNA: TGTGCCAGCAGCCAAACTAGAAGCACAGATACGCAGTATTTT. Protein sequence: CASSQTRSTDTQYF.

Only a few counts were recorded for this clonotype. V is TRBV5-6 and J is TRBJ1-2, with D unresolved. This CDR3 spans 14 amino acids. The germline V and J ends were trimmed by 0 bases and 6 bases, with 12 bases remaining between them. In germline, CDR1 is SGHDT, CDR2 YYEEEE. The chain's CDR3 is CASSLEVDFNGYTF. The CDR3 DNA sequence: TGTGCCAGCAGCTTGGAGGTGGACTTCAATGGCTACACCTTC.

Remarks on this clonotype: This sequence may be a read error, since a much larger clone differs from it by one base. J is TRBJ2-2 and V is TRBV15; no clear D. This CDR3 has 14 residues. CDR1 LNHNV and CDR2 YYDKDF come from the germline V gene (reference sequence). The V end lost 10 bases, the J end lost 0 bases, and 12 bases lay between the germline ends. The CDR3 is CAISRVTNTGELFF. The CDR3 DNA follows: TGTGCCATCTCTCGCGTGACGAACACCGGGGAGCTGTTTTTT. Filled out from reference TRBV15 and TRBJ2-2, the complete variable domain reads DAMVIQNPRYQVTQFGKPVTLSCSQTLNHNVMYWYQQKSSQAPKLLFHYYDKDFNNEADTPDNFQSRRPNTSFCFLDIRSPGLGDTAMYLCAISRVTNTGELFFGEGSRLTVL.

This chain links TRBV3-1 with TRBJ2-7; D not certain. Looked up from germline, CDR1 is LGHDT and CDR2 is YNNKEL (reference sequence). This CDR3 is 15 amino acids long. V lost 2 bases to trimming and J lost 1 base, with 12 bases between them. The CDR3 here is CASSQRFGRSYEQYF. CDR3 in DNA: TGTGCCAGCAGCCAACGGTTCGGCCGATCCTACGAGCAGTACTTC.

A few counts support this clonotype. The CDR3 spells CDVDQFSLAGRSDTQYF. CDR3 coding DNA: TGTGACGTAGACCAGTTTAGCCTAGCGGGGAGGTCAGATACGCAGTATTTT. The gene calls are TRBV28 and TRBJ2-3; 9 nucleotides agree with TRBD2. CDR1 is MDHEN and CDR2 is SYDVKM in the germline V gene. The CDR3 runs to 17 residues.

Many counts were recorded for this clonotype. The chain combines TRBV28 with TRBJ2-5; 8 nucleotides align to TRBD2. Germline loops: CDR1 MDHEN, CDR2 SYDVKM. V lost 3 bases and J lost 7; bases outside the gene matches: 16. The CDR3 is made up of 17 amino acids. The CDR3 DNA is TGTGCCAGCAGTTTCTTGCCGGGGGGGGGCACTGGAACGACCCAGTACTTC. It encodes CASSFLPGGGTGTTQYF.

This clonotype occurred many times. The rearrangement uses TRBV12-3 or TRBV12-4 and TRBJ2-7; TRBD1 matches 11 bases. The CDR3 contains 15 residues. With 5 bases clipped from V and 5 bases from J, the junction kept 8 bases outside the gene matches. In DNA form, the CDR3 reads TGTGCCAGCAGTCTACCCGGACAGGGGGCCGACGAGCAGTACTTC. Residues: CASSLPGQGADEQYF.

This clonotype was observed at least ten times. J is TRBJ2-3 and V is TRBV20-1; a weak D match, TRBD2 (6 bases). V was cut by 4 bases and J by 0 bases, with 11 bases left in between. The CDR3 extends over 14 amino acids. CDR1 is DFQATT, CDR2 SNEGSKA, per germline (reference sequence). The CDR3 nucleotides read TGCAGTGCTATGACTGGGACTAGCACAGATACGCAGTATTTT. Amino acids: CSAMTGTSTDTQYF.

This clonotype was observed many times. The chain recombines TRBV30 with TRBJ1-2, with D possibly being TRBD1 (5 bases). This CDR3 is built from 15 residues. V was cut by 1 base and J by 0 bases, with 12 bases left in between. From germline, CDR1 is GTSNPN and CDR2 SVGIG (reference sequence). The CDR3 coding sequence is TGTGCCTGGAGTGCGGGGGAATTGGCTAACTATGGCTACACCTTC. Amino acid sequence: CAWSAGELANYGYTF.

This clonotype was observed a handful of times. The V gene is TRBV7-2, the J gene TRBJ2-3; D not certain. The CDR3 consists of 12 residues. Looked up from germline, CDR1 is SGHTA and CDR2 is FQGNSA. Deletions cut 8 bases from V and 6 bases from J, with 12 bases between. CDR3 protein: CASGRLWDTQYF. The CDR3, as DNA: TGTGCCAGCGGTAGGCTCTGGGATACGCAGTATTTT.